This T cell receptor beta chain was sequenced in a study of blood T cell repertoires in COVID-19. Participants had their cohort set by participant-reported clinical history. CDR1 and CDR2 (germline): SGDLS, YYNGEE. The CDR3 contains 17 residues. Trimming took 4 bases from V and 3 from J; bases not matched to a gene: 9. Sequencing used immunoSEQ multiplex PCR; TCRdb keeps in-frame clones, though not all of them. The table includes some 260,000 clones, 85% to 95% detected once. The material sequenced was PBMCs or T cells enriched from blood (not recorded which). The receptor was derived from a woman under 30 who had recovered from COVID-19. The rearrangement links TRBV9 to TRBJ2-1; TRBD2 agrees at 11 bases. In nucleotides, the CDR3 is TGTGCCAGCAGCTTCATCCCCGGGACTAGCGGCTACAATGAGCAGTTCTTC. Its protein product is CASSFIPGTSGYNEQFF.